The 4 T cell receptor beta chains below all came from one sample that was sequenced in a study of spatial heterogeneity in lung cancer. Time point reported: sample taken at primary tumor resection. Whole RNA obtained from tumor, nontumor lung or frozen PBMC underwent sequencing without sorting. TCRdb passed the 5' RACE reads through MiXCR, listing each CDR3 protein once. The sample lists 80,000 to 95,000 distinct CDR3 sequences; around 9% were seen once. Sample: PBMCs, taken at surgery. The receptor source for this set is a male donor with early-stage non-small cell lung cancer.

J is TRBJ2-3 and V is TRBV7-3; D not certain. The V gene's germline CDR1 is SGHTA and CDR2 FQGTGA. V was pared by 2 bases and J by 2 bases, with 5 bases between. The CDR3 runs 13 residues. CDR3: CASSLQITDTQYF. Here the CDR3 DNA reads TGTGCCAGCAGCTTACAGATCACAGATACGCAGTATTTT. The full variable domain, rest sourced from reference TRBV7-3 and TRBJ2-3, is GAGVSQTPSNKVTEKGKYVELRCDPISGHTALYWYRQSLGQGPEFLIYFQGTGAADDSGLPNDRFFAVRPEGSVSTLKIQRTERGDSAVYLCASSLQITDTQYFGPGTRLTVL.

This clonotype was seen at least ten times. The J gene is TRBJ2-5, the V gene TRBV19, with 8 positions matching TRBD2. This CDR3 spans 15 amino acids. The V gene end was trimmed by 3 bases and the J gene end by 4 bases; junction bases not matched to a gene: 7. Germline CDR1 LNHDA, CDR2 SQIVND (reference sequence). CDR3 amino acids: CASSMVESGGETQYF. CDR3 sequence (DNA): TGTGCCAGTAGTATGGTAGAAAGCGGGGGAGAGACCCAGTACTTC.

In this sample, this clonotype turned up a few times. The chain has TRBV9 and TRBJ2-5; possibly TRBD2 for D (5 bases). Looked up from germline, CDR1 is SGDLS and CDR2 is YYNGEE. Trimming pared 0 bases from V and 5 bases from J, leaving 14 bases between. CDR3 size: 15 residues. The CDR3 region has the DNA TGTGCCAGCAGCGTAGAGAGAGGGCCCCAGGAGACCCAGTACTTC. Translating gives CASSVERGPQETQYF.

This clonotype was counted many times. This rearrangement joins TRBV7-9 to TRBJ2-1; 8 bases fit TRBD2. CDR3 length equals 15 residues. After removal of 1 base from V and 6 bases from J, the junction contained 5 bases not matched to a gene. Germline V CDR1 and CDR2: SEHNR, FQNEAQ (reference sequence). CDR3 sequence (DNA): TGTGCCAGCAGCTTAGGGACGACTAGCGCCAATGAGCAGTTCTTC. Encoded protein: CASSLGTTSANEQFF.